This TCR beta chain was identified in a study of blood T cell repertoires in COVID-19. The recovered donors of Cohort 3 showed two negative PCRs, clearance, or symptom resolution. The CDR3 extends over 19 amino acids. V was pared by 7 bases and J by 1 base, with 27 bases between. Germline loops: CDR1 SGHTS, CDR2 YDEGEE. Libraries were prepared by immunoSEQ multiplex PCR; TCRdb keeps only in-frame clonotypes and omits some of them. Of 450,000 to 500,000 clones in the sample, roughly nine tenths were seen once. Sequenced input: PBMCs or T cells enriched from blood (not recorded which). The chain couples TRBV5-8 to TRBJ1-3; D ambiguous. The clonotype comes from a woman younger than 35 who had recovered from COVID-19. CDR3 loop: CASSQRNVFQFPSGNTIYF. The CDR3 DNA sequence: TGTGCCAGCTCACAGCGGAACGTTTTCCAGTTCCCGTCTGGAAACACCATATATTTT. The entire variable domain, with the rest obtained from reference TRBV5-8 and TRBJ1-3, is as follows: EAGVTQSPTHLIKTRGQQATLRCSPISGHTSVYWYQQALGLGLQFLLWYDEGEERNRGNFPPRFSGRQFPNYSSELNVNALELEDSALYLCASSQRNVFQFPSGNTIYFGEGSWLTVV.